These 9 T cell receptor beta chains share one sample of origin, sequenced in a study of T-cell reconstitution after alpha-beta-depleted transplantation in children. It was with unique molecular identifiers that the TCRbeta library was prepared. TCRdb reanalysed the PCR reads using MiXCR and keeps one entry per CDR3 protein. This table has roughly 670,000 distinct CDR3 sequences, about an eighth appearing once. The sequences come from PBMCs, collected before TCRalphabeta/CD19-depleted stem cell transplant. Every receptor here comes from a girl aged 2 to 9 with congenital amegakaryocytic thrombocytopenia, due to receive a stem cell transplant.

CDR3 protein: CASRTGLSPSNEQFF. The CDR3 nucleotides read TGCGCCAGCAGGACGGGGCTCAGCCCCTCCAATGAGCAGTTCTTC. The chain is built from TRBV5-1 and TRBJ2-1; D may match TRBD1 or TRBD2 (5 bases each). The CDR3 has 15 residues. Germline V gene sequence: CDR1 SGHRS, CDR2 YFSETQ. V lost 5 bases, J lost 6 bases, and 18 bases lay in between.

This clonotype was seen repeatedly, ten times or more. V gene TRBV5-6 combines with J gene TRBJ2-7, with 11 bases aligning to TRBD2. The CDR3 consists of 13 residues. Germline lookup yields CDR1 SGHDT and CDR2 YYEEEE. V shed 5 bases and J 5 bases; nucleotides not matched to a gene: 3. The CDR3 loop reads CASRTSGNHEQYF. CDR3 DNA: TGTGCCAGCAGGACTAGCGGGAACCACGAGCAGTACTTC.

J is TRBJ2-7 and V is TRBV28; 8 positions match TRBD2. The CDR3 sequence is 14 residues long. With 4 bases clipped from V and 5 bases from J, the junction kept 7 bases outside the gene matches. Germline V CDR1 and CDR2: MDHEN, SYDVKM. The chain's CDR3 is CASSSRTSLDEQYF. For the CDR3, the DNA is TGTGCCAGCAGTTCCCGGACTAGCCTCGACGAGCAGTACTTC. Filled out from reference TRBV28 and TRBJ2-7, the complete variable domain reads DVKVTQSSRYLVKRTGEKVFLECVQDMDHENMFWYRQDPGLGLRLIYFSYDVKMKEKGDIPEGYSVSREKKERFSLILESASTNQTSMYLCASSSRTSLDEQYFGPGTRLTVT.

This clonotype was seen ten or more times. This chain uses TRBV20-1 with TRBJ2-1; D unresolved. CDR1 is DFQATT, CDR2 SNEGSKA, per germline (reference sequence). This CDR3 is 12 amino acids long. V gave up 5 bases and J gave up 6 bases, with 11 bases separating them. Here the CDR3 DNA reads TGCAGTGCTTATGACACCACCAATGAGCAGTTCTTC. It translates to CSAYDTTNEQFF.

This sequence joins TRBV7-9 and TRBJ1-5; TRBD1 matches at 10 bases. Germline CDR1 is SEHNR and CDR2 is FQNEAQ (reference sequence). Losses at the gene ends were 4 bases for V and 7 bases for J; bases not matched to a gene: 4. The CDR3 runs to 14 residues. The CDR3 sequence is CASSSDRGNQPQHF. The DNA for the CDR3 is TGTGCCAGCAGCTCGGACAGGGGGAACCAGCCCCAGCATTTT.

This clonotype was recorded at least ten times. The rearrangement joins TRBV5-1 to TRBJ1-1; a possible D gene is TRBD1 (6 bases). Per germline, CDR1 SGHRS and CDR2 YFSETQ. Trimming removed 0 bases from V and 7 bases from J, with 10 bases in between. CDR3 size: 13 residues. The CDR3 reads CASSLVRGNEAFF. The CDR3 DNA reads TGCGCCAGCAGCTTGGTCAGGGGTAATGAAGCTTTCTTT.

Concerning this clonotype: One junction end disagrees with the germline gene, perhaps due to a read error. This chain uses TRBV29-1 with TRBJ2-5; the D gene is possibly TRBD1 (5 bases). Germline CDR1 and CDR2: SQVTM and ANQGSEA. The CDR3 totals 13 residues. CDR3 protein: CSGGRRDQENQYF. CDR3 coding DNA: TGCAGCGGGGGCCGGCGTGACCAAGAGAACCAGTACTTC.

The CDR3, as DNA: TGCGCCAGCAGCTTTAGCGGGAGTATCTCAGATACGCAGTATTTT. Translation: CASSFSGSISDTQYF. This chain links TRBV5-1 with TRBJ2-3, with 9 bases lining up with TRBD2. Germline V CDR1 and CDR2: SGHRS, YFSETQ. With V trimmed by 2 bases and J by 4 bases, 5 bases remained unmatched. The CDR3 contains 15 residues.

This clonotype was observed at least ten times. The chain is built from TRBV7-2 and TRBJ2-7, with TRBD2 matching 16 bases. The CDR3 has 20 amino acids. The V gene's germline CDR1 is SGHTA and CDR2 FQGNSA. V dropped 0 bases and J dropped 2; count of bases not matched to a gene: 10. The CDR3 loop is CASSLAGTSGRGILTYEQYF. CDR3 DNA sequence: TGTGCCAGCAGCTTAGCCGGGACTAGCGGGAGGGGGATCCTTACCTACGAGCAGTACTTC.